This is a list of T cell receptor beta chains from one sample in a study of cytomegalovirus exposure and HLA in healthy donors. Repertoires were generated with immunoSEQ multiplex PCR, while TCRdb's copy carries only in-frame clones and drops some. The table lists 130,000 or so clones, about 74% of them singletons. Sequenced input: PBMCs. The receptor set was obtained from a man between 25 and 39 years old in good health and CMV-seronegative. CDR3s include the opening cysteine and the closing phenylalanine or tryptophan. The D gene is left open where the match is weak. For some rows the clone size is stated as once, few or many, or as a class when expanded; others skip it.

j_call clone_size v_call d_call cdr3_aa cdr3_nt
TRBJ1-5 . TRBV7-8 . CASSSTGTANQPQHF TGTGCCAGCAGCTCGACCGGGACTGCCAATCAGCCCCAGCATTTT
TRBJ1-4 . TRBV27 . CASSYNTNNEKLFF TGTGCCAGCAGTTATAACACCAATAATGAAAAACTGTTTTTT
TRBJ1-1 . TRBV18 . CASSPPGRGGTEAFF TGTGCCAGCTCACCACCTGGCAGGGGAGGGACTGAAGCTTTCTTT
TRBJ2-7 . TRBV5-1 . CASSVRDEQYF TGCGCCAGCAGCGTGCGGGACGAGCAGTACTTC
TRBJ2-7 . TRBV10-2 TRBD1 CASSFLSGGWYEQYF TGCGCCAGCAGTTTTTTGTCAGGGGGCTGGTACGAGCAGTACTTC
TRBJ1-2 . TRBV28 . CASSSPRYGYTF TGTGCCAGCAGTTCACCCCGGTATGGCTACACCTTC
TRBJ2-5 few TRBV5-3 . CARSCYREMEETQYF TGTGCCAGAAGCTGCTACAGGGAAATGGAAGAGACCCAGTACTTC
TRBJ1-6 . TRBV11-3 . CASRGDRGTEDSPLHF TGTGCCAGCAGGGGTGACCGCGGGACTGAGGATTCACCCCTCCACTTT
TRBJ1-1 . TRBV15 . CATSRLFGAMNTEAFF TGTGCCACCAGCAGGTTATTTGGGGCCATGAACACTGAAGCTTTCTTT
TRBJ1-1 . TRBV15 . CATTEGPNTEAFF TGTGCCACCACGGAGGGTCCGAACACTGAAGCTTTCTTT
TRBJ2-1 once TRBV5-1 . CASSPDSSTTNEQFF TGCGCCAGCAGCCCGGACTCCTCTACGACCAATGAGCAGTTCTTC
TRBJ2-7 . TRBV14 . CASSQEELTSEQYF TGTGCCAGCAGCCAAGAAGAGTTAACCTCCGAGCAGTACTTC
TRBJ1-2 . TRBV5-6 . CASSLGTIDYGYTF TGTGCCAGCAGCTTGGGGACAATAGACTATGGCTACACCTTC
TRBJ1-4 . TRBV5-1 . CASSLGGQSREKLFF TGCGCCAGCAGCTTGGGAGGACAGTCTCGGGAAAAACTGTTTTTT
TRBJ2-2 . TRBV27 TRBD2 CASSFLAGVTGELFF TGTGCCAGCAGTTTTCTAGCGGGAGTCACCGGGGAGCTGTTTTTT
TRBJ1-5 few TRBV4-1 TRBD1 CASSFDRGNQPQHF TGCGCCAGCAGCTTTGACAGGGGGAATCAGCCCCAGCATTTT
TRBJ1-2 . TRBV5-6 TRBD1 CASSSGTGGAYGYTF TGTGCCAGCAGCTCAGGGACAGGGGGCGCCTATGGCTACACCTTC
TRBJ1-5 . TRBV28 . CASSLKTGPNQPQHF TGTGCCAGCAGCTTGAAGACAGGTCCCAATCAGCCCCAGCATTTT
TRBJ2-1 . TRBV28 . CASSLRPSSYNEQFF TGTGCCAGCAGTTTGAGGCCTAGCTCCTACAATGAGCAGTTCTTC
TRBJ1-1 . TRBV12-5 . CASGLGGTEAFF TGTGCTAGTGGTCTAGGGGGAACTGAAGCTTTCTTT
TRBJ2-7 once TRBV6-5 . CASSELSTTYEQYF TGTGCCAGCTCCGAACTTAGCACTACCTACGAGCAGTACTTC
TRBJ2-3 . TRBV11-3 . CASSRGTDTQYF TGTGCCAGCAGCAGAGGCACAGATACGCAGTATTTT
TRBJ1-5 . TRBV7-2 . CASSLGGTYNQPQHF TGTGCCAGCAGCTTAGGAGGGACTTACAATCAGCCCCAGCATTTT
TRBJ2-5 . TRBV7-2 . CASSLNAAGVETQYF TGTGCCAGCAGCTTAAACGCGGCAGGGGTGGAGACCCAGTACTTC
TRBJ1-1 . TRBV19 . CASSIGQGTPKAEAFF TGTGCCAGTAGTATAGGGCAGGGGACCCCGAAGGCTGAAGCTTTCTTT
TRBJ1-1 . TRBV18 TRBD1 CASSETGSTEAFF TGTGCCAGCTCAGAGACAGGGAGCACTGAAGCTTTCTTT
TRBJ2-3 . TRBV28 TRBD2 CASSLSGLAASTDTQYF TGTGCCAGCAGTTTATCGGGACTAGCGGCTAGCACAGATACGCAGTATTTT
TRBJ2-1 . TRBV15 . CATSRGRGKLNEQFF TGTGCCACCAGCAGAGGGCGAGGGAAACTCAATGAGCAGTTCTTC
TRBJ1-3 . TRBV7-9 TRBD1 CASSYRGSGNTIYF TGTGCCAGCAGCTACAGGGGCTCTGGAAACACCATATATTTT
TRBJ2-7 . TRBV7-9 TRBD1 CASSSGTGTYEQYF TGTGCCAGCAGCTCCGGGACAGGGACCTACGAGCAGTACTTC